One sample yielded the 27 T cell receptor beta chains listed below, sequenced in a study of blood T cell repertoires in COVID-19. Data came from immunoSEQ multiplex PCR; TCRdb stores just in-frame clones and leaves some out. The sample consists of some 200,000 clones, about 89% of them appearing once. Sequenced sample: peripheral blood. The origin of the receptors is a man aged 35 to 55 with active or convalescent COVID-19.

The CDR3 here is CASSLALIGYSGNTIYF. The CDR3 DNA follows: TGTGCCAGCAGCTTAGCGTTAATCGGGTACTCTGGAAACACCATATATTTT. V usage is TRBV7-9 and J usage is TRBJ1-3; unclear D gene. This CDR3 is 17 amino acids long. Germline lookup yields CDR1 SEHNR and CDR2 FQNEAQ (reference sequence). V was trimmed by 0 bases and J by 0 bases, leaving 12 bases between them.

The chain recombines TRBV28 with TRBJ1-4; maybe TRBD1 (6 bases). Looked up from germline, CDR1 is MDHEN and CDR2 is SYDVKM. The CDR3 has 15 residues. Trimming took 5 bases from V and 12 from J, leaving 22 bases between them. The CDR3 bases are TGTGCCAGCAGTCAACATATGGGGACAAAGATAGAACTGTTTTTT. This gives the protein CASSQHMGTKIELFF.

The rearrangement links TRBV6-2 or TRBV6-3 to TRBJ2-7; 9 positions match TRBD1. The CDR3 runs to 15 residues. Germline V CDR1 and CDR2: MNHEY, SVGEGT. Losses at the gene ends were 4 bases for V and 4 bases for J; bases not matched to a gene: 8. The CDR3 region is CASSSTSGTGYEQYF. The CDR3 DNA reads as TGTGCCAGCAGTTCCACCTCCGGGACAGGGTACGAGCAGTACTTC.

The chain is built from TRBV19 and TRBJ1-5, with TRBD1 matching 10 bases. Unmatched junction bases numbered 10, after V lost 2 bases and J lost 3 bases. The CDR3 totals 18 residues. Per germline, CDR1 LNHDA and CDR2 SQIVND (reference sequence). Written as DNA, the CDR3 is TGTGCCAGTAGTATATGGACAGGGGGAATGGGAAACAATCAGCCCCAGCATTTT. It codes for CASSIWTGGMGNNQPQHF. Drawing the rest from reference TRBV19 and TRBJ1-5, the complete variable domain is DGGITQSPKYLFRKEGQNVTLSCEQNLNHDAMYWYRQDPGQGLRLIYYSQIVNDFQKGDIAEGYSVSREKKESFPLTVTSAQKNPTAFYLCASSIWTGGMGNNQPQHFGDGTRLSIL.

In its sample, this clone was seen once. The CDR3 loop is CAWSVRTVWNTEAFF. The CDR3 coding sequence is TGTGCCTGGAGTGTACGCACAGTGTGGAACACTGAAGCTTTCTTT. The V call is TRBV30, the J call TRBJ1-1; no clear D. The CDR3 sequence is 15 residues long. CDR1 and CDR2 from the germline V gene are GTSNPN and SVGIG (reference sequence). Trimming cost V 0 bases and J 1 base, with 12 bases left between them.

The rearrangement links TRBV10-3 to TRBJ1-1, with a tentative D call TRBD1 (5 bases). Germline V lookup: CDR1 ENHRY, CDR2 SYGVKD. The CDR3 runs to 11 residues. V was pared by 8 bases and J by 1 base, with 5 bases between. The CDR3 region has the DNA TGTGCCATCCAGGGGAACACTGAAGCTTTCTTT. Translation gives CAIQGNTEAFF.

J is TRBJ1-3 and V is TRBV5-1; a weak D match, TRBD1 (6 bases). Germline CDR1 SGHRS, CDR2 YFSETQ. Trimming removed 2 bases from V and 6 bases from J, with 12 bases in between. This CDR3 is built from 14 residues. CDR3 DNA sequence: TGCGCCAGCAGCTTCCAAGGGGGGGAAAACACCATATATTTT. Protein: CASSFQGGENTIYF.

The genes are TRBV28 and TRBJ2-2, with D maybe TRBD1 (6 bases). The ends were cut back, 4 bases at V and 9 bases at J, with 18 bases in the middle. The CDR3 consists of 15 residues. Germline values: CDR1 MDHEN, CDR2 SYDVKM. The CDR3 protein is CASSSAGTGTRELFF. The CDR3 coding sequence is TGTGCCAGCAGTTCCGCCGGAACCGGGACAAGGGAGCTGTTTTTT.

The rearrangement uses TRBV11-2 and TRBJ2-7, with D possibly being TRBD2 (6 bases). Trimming stripped 0 bases from V and 2 bases from J, with 17 bases between. The CDR3 sequence is 17 residues long. Germline V gives CDR1 SGHAT, CDR2 FQNNGV. The CDR3 region has the DNA TGTGCCAGCAGCTTAGATCAACCGGGGGATTTGCCCTACGAGCAGTACTTC. Residues: CASSLDQPGDLPYEQYF.

The V and J genes are TRBV29-1 and TRBJ2-7, with D perhaps matching TRBD1 (6 bases). This CDR3 is 11 amino acids long. V was pared by 7 bases and J by 5 bases, with 12 bases between. Per germline, CDR1 SQVTM and CDR2 ANQGSEA. The CDR3 nucleotides read TGCAGCGCGTACAGGGACAACGAGCAGTACTTC. Translation: CSAYRDNEQYF.

The chain combines TRBV9 with TRBJ2-5; 9 bases fit TRBD2. The CDR3 loop spans 15 amino acids. With V trimmed by 3 bases and J by 2 bases, 5 bases remained unmatched. CDR1 SGDLS and CDR2 YYNGEE come from the germline V gene. Here the CDR3 DNA reads TGTGCCAGCAGCGCCGGGACTAGCCTACAAGAGACCCAGTACTTC. Its translation is CASSAGTSLQETQYF.

The DNA for the CDR3 is TGTGCCAGCAGTCCTCCCTCGGGGTACGAGCAGTACTTC. Translated, it gives CASSPPSGYEQYF. The chain is built from TRBV28 and TRBJ2-7, with D tentatively TRBD2 (5 bases). Germline CDR1 is MDHEN and CDR2 is SYDVKM. V lost 5 bases and J 4 bases, leaving 12 bases between the germline ends. CDR3 length equals 13 residues.

This clone was detected only a few times. The chain links TRBV9 to TRBJ2-5; a weak D match, TRBD1 (6 bases). The CDR3 is 13 amino acids. Trimming stripped 0 bases from V and 8 bases from J, with 11 bases between. Germline V gene data show CDR1 as SGDLS and CDR2 as YYNGEE. CDR3 DNA sequence: TGTGCCAGCAGCGTAGGGACAGAGATTACCCAGTACTTC. Translating it yields CASSVGTEITQYF.

The chain is built from TRBV29-1 and TRBJ1-2; D gene ambiguous. CDR3 length: 13 residues. The germline gives CDR1 SQVTM, CDR2 ANQGSEA. V lost 4 bases, J lost 4 bases, and 13 bases lay in between. CDR3 sequence (DNA): TGCAGCGTTGCCTTCCGGCAGGCCTATGGCTACACCTTC. Translated, it gives CSVAFRQAYGYTF.

Here the CDR3 reads CASSHSGVNTEAFF. In nucleotides, the CDR3 is TGTGCCAGCAGCCATTCAGGGGTTAACACTGAAGCTTTCTTT. The chain couples TRBV4-2 to TRBJ1-1, with a tentative D call TRBD1 (6 bases). This CDR3 region has 14 residues. The germline V and J ends were trimmed by 3 bases and 2 bases, with 10 bases remaining between them. The germline CDR1 and CDR2 sequences are LGHNA and YNFKEQ.

The rearrangement joins TRBV3-1 (or the pseudogene TRBV3-2) to TRBJ1-1; 8 nucleotides line up with TRBD1. This CDR3 has 17 residues. With 4 bases clipped from V and 3 bases from J, the junction kept 13 bases outside the gene matches. CDR1 and CDR2 (germline): LGHDT, YNNKEL (reference sequence). The CDR3 spells CASSPRTGYSGYTEAFF. CDR3 coding DNA: TGTGCCAGCAGCCCTCGGACAGGGTACAGTGGGTACACTGAAGCTTTCTTT.

The chain has TRBV6-2 or TRBV6-3 and TRBJ2-7, with TRBD1 matching 7 bases. The V gene end was trimmed by 0 bases and the J gene end by 6 bases; junction bases not matched to a gene: 8. CDR3 length equals 15 residues. Germline V gives CDR1 MNHEY, CDR2 SVGEGT. This chain's CDR3 is CASSYSKGGPSEQYF. As DNA, the CDR3 is TGTGCCAGCAGTTACTCGAAAGGGGGCCCAAGCGAGCAGTACTTC.

This rearrangement joins TRBV6-5 to TRBJ1-1; TRBD1 aligns across 7 bases. This CDR3 has 14 residues. Germline V gene sequence: CDR1 MNHEY, CDR2 SVGAGI. Losses at the gene ends were 5 bases for V and 6 bases for J; bases not matched to a gene: 9. The CDR3 sequence is CASSPGQRGAEAFF. The DNA of the CDR3 is TGTGCCAGCAGTCCGGGACAGAGGGGTGCTGAAGCTTTCTTT.

The gene calls are TRBV7-2 and TRBJ2-5; D remains unclear. V lost 4 bases and J lost 4, with 7 bases in between. The CDR3 is 12 residues long. CDR1 is SGHTA, CDR2 FQGNSA, per germline. Here the CDR3 reads CASSSLSETQYF. For the CDR3, the DNA is TGTGCCAGCAGCTCGTTATCAGAGACCCAGTACTTC.

V is TRBV12-3 or TRBV12-4 and J is TRBJ1-2; unclear D gene. This CDR3 comprises 12 residues. V was pared by 3 bases and J by 1 base, with 3 bases between. The CDR3 is CASSFNNYGYTF. The CDR3 DNA is TGTGCCAGCAGTTTTAATAACTATGGCTACACCTTC.

CDR3 amino acids: CASRVLTGGQPQHF. The CDR3 nucleotides read TGTGCCAGCAGAGTGCTGACAGGAGGCCAGCCCCAGCATTTT. The chain combines TRBV28 with TRBJ1-5; possibly TRBD1 for D (6 bases). The CDR3 sequence is 14 residues long. CDR1 and CDR2 (germline): MDHEN, SYDVKM. Trimming cost V 6 bases and J 7 bases, with 16 bases left between them.

The DNA of the CDR3 is TGTGCCAGTAGTACGACAGGGTCGAGCCAGCCCCAGCATTTT. It specifies CASSTTGSSQPQHF. This chain connects TRBV19 to TRBJ1-5; 7 bases are shared with TRBD1. Germline V gene data show CDR1 as LNHDA and CDR2 as SQIVND (reference sequence). V lost 4 bases to trimming and J lost 7 bases; unmatched junction nucleotides: 7. This CDR3 region has 14 residues.

V usage is TRBV6-4 and J usage is TRBJ1-6; weak D call: TRBD1 (5 bases). CDR3 size: 18 residues. Germline V CDR1 and CDR2: MRHNA, SNTAGT. V gave up 0 bases and J gave up 6 bases, with 18 bases separating them. CDR3 loop: CASSDSPGGGASNSPLHF. The CDR3 DNA is TGTGCCAGCAGTGACTCCCCTGGTGGCGGGGCCTCTAATTCACCCCTCCACTTT.

J is TRBJ2-1 and V is TRBV3-1 (or the pseudogene TRBV3-2), with 9 bases aligning to TRBD1. Germline V CDR1 and CDR2: LGHDT, YNNKEL (reference sequence). The V segment lost 0 bases and the J segment 5 bases; nucleotides outside the gene matches: 5. The CDR3 covers 16 residues. DNA for the CDR3: TGTGCCAGCAGCCAAGAGGGACAGGGTAGCCACAATGAGCAGTTCTTC. Residues: CASSQEGQGSHNEQFF.

This chain links TRBV10-3 with TRBJ1-2; tentatively, D is TRBD1 (5 bases). The CDR3 contains 15 residues. V lost 3 bases and J 1 base, leaving 12 bases between the germline ends. Germline V gene data show CDR1 as ENHRY and CDR2 as SYGVKD. The CDR3 coding sequence is TGTGCCATCAGTGACTTAGGAGGGGTTAACTATGGCTACACCTTC. Amino acids: CAISDLGGVNYGYTF.

The V and J genes are TRBV9 and TRBJ2-2; 10 nucleotides match TRBD2. In germline, CDR1 is SGDLS, CDR2 YYNGEE. The trim removed 0 bases at V and 0 bases at J, leaving 5 bases unmatched. CDR3 length: 18 amino acids. The CDR3 nucleotides read TGTGCCAGCAGCGTAGTTCCAGCGGGGGGGCCGAACACCGGGGAGCTGTTTTTT. Its protein is CASSVVPAGGPNTGELFF.

This clone has only a few counts. The same CDR3 is also encoded by other DNA sequences in this sample. This sequence joins TRBV30 and TRBJ2-5, with D hard to call. Germline values: CDR1 GTSNPN, CDR2 SVGIG (reference sequence). CDR3 length: 12 residues. The ends were cut back, 1 base at V and 2 bases at J, with 5 bases in the middle. The DNA of the CDR3 is TGTGCCTGGAGTGAGACACAAGAGACCCAGTACTTC. Its protein product is CAWSETQETQYF.